The clone carrying this TCR beta chain was seen a single time. This record belongs to a study of tumor-infiltrating lymphocytes in localized non-small cell lung cancer. The data were produced by immunoSEQ multiplex PCR, yet TCRdb's version contains in-frame clones alone and is incomplete. The table has more than 20,000 clones, approximately 70% seen once. Material for sequencing was lung tumor tissue. The TCR comes from a human donor with non-small cell lung cancer.

The CDR3 DNA sequence: TGTGCCAGCAGCCCTGAAATACTCCGGGACTCGTACTTC. Translating gives CASSPEILRDSYF. The V and J genes are TRBV5-5 and TRBJ2-7; TRBD2 is a possible D gene (6 bases). CDR3 size: 13 residues. CDR1 and CDR2 from the germline V gene are SGHKS and YYEKEE (reference sequence). V was pared by 4 bases and J by 12 bases, with 20 bases between. Drawing the rest from reference TRBV5-5 and TRBJ2-7, the complete variable domain is DAGVTQSPTHLIKTRGQQVTLRCSPISGHKSVSWYQQVLGQGPQFIFQYYEKEERGRGNFPDRFSARQFPNYSSELNVNALLLGDSALYLCASSPEILRDSYFGPGTRLTVT.